This T cell receptor (beta chain) originates from a study of post-analysis software for immune sequencing data. The wider study: Relapsing-remitting, secondary progressive and progressive-relapsing multiple sclerosis were all included among the disease courses. Findings and caveats of the study: The study found TRBV5-6, TRBV5-1 and TRBV20-1 among five or six TRBV segments more frequent in patients than controls. Normalized Chao1 diversity was significantly lower in multiple sclerosis patients than in controls.

Unique molecular identifiers tagged the TCR beta cDNA libraries. Input populations of about 0.85 to 11 million T cells gave rise to 500,000 or so cDNA molecules. A single record per CDR3 protein comes from TCRdb applying MiXCR to the PCR reads. The profile shows hundreds of thousands of distinct CDR3 sequences, 55% to 60% of them singletons. This clonotype was detected only a few times. No antigen is known for it. This CDR3 region has 15 residues. The V end was cut by 5 bases, the J end by 0 bases, with 8 bases between. This receptor was obtained from a girl aged 2 to 9 with multiple sclerosis. The specimen was blood. The chain joins TRBV12-3 or TRBV12-4 to TRBJ2-6; D might be TRBD1 (5 bases). In DNA form, the CDR3 reads TGTGCCAGCAGTGACAGAAACTCTGGGGCCAACGTCCTGACTTTC. Amino acid sequence: CASSDRNSGANVLTF.